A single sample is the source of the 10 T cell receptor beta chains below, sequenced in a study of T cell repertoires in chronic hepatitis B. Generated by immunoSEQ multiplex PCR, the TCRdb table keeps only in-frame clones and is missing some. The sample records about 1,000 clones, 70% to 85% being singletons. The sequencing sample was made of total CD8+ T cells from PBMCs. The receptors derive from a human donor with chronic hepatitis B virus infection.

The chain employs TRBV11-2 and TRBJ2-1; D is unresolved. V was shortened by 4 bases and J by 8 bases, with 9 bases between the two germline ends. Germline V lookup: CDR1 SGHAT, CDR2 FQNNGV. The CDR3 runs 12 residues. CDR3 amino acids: CASSWARDEQFF. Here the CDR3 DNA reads TGTGCCAGCAGCTGGGCGAGAGATGAGCAGTTCTTC.

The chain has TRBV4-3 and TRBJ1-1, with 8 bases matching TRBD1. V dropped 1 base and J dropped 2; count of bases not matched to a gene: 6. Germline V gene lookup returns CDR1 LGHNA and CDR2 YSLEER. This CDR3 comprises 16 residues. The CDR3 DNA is TGCGCCAGCAGCCAAGCCGACAGGGGTTTTAACACTGAAGCTTTCTTT. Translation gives CASSQADRGFNTEAFF.

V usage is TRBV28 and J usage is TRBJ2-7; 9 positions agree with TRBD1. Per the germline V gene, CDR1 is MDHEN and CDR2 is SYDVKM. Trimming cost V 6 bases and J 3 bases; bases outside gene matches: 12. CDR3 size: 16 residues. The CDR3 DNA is TGTGCCAGCAGCTTCGATCGGACAGGGGCCTACTACGAGCAGTACTTC. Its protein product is CASSFDRTGAYYEQYF.

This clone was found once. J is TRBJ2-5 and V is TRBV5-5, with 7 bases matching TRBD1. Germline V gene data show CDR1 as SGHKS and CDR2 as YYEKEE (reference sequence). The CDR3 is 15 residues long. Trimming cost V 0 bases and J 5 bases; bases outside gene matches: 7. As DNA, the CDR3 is TGTGCCAGCAGCTTGGTTACAGGGGCATGGGAGACCCAGTACTTC. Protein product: CASSLVTGAWETQYF.

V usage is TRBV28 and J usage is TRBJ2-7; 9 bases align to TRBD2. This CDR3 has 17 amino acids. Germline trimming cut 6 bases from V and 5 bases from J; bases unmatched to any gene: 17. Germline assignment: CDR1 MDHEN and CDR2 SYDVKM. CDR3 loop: CASRGPPVLAGYDEQYF. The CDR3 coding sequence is TGTGCCAGCAGAGGCCCTCCCGTGCTAGCGGGATACGACGAGCAGTACTTC.

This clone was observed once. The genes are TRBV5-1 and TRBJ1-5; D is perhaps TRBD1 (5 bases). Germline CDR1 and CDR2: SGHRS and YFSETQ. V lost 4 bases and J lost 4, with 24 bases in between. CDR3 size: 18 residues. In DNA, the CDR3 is TGCGCCAGCAGCCCCGGGGACGGAGGATGGGGAATGAATCAGCCCCAGCATTTT. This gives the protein CASSPGDGGWGMNQPQHF. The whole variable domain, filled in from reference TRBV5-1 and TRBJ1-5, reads KAGVTQTPRYLIKTRGQQVTLSCSPISGHRSVSWYQQTPGQGLQFLFEYFSETQRNKGNFPGRFSGRQFSNSRSEMNVSTLELGDSALYLCASSPGDGGWGMNQPQHFGDGTRLSIL.

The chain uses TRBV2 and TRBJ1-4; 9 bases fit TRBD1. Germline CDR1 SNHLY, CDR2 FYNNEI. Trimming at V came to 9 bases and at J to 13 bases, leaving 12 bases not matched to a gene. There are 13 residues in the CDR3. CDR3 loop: CASWGTGTRRLFF. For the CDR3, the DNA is TGTGCCAGTTGGGGGACAGGGACCCGGCGACTGTTTTTT.

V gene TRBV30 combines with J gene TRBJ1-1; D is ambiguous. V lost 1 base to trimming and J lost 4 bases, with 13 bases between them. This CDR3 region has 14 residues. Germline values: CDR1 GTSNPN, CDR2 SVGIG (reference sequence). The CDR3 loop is CAWSEMYGGTEAFF. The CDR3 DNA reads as TGTGCCTGGAGTGAAATGTACGGAGGCACTGAAGCTTTCTTT.

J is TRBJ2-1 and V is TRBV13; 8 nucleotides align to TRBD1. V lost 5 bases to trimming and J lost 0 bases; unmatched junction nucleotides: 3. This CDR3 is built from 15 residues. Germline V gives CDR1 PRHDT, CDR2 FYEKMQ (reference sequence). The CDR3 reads CASSGTGRSYNEQFF. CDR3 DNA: TGTGCCAGCAGCGGGACAGGCCGCTCCTACAATGAGCAGTTCTTC.

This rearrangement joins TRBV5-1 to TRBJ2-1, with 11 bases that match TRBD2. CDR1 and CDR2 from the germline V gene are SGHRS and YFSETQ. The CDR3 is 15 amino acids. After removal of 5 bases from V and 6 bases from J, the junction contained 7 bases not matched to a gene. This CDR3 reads CASRILAGVGNEQFF. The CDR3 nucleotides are TGCGCCAGCAGGATACTAGCGGGAGTCGGCAATGAGCAGTTCTTC.